This TCR beta chain comes out of a study of cytomegalovirus exposure and HLA in healthy donors. Germline CDR1 reads GTSNPN; CDR2 reads SVGIG (reference sequence). The CDR3 totals 14 residues. J was trimmed by 8 bases and V by 3 bases; bases with no gene match: 8. This clone has only a few counts. Its antigen is undetermined. PCR amplification relied on 60 Vbeta primers (plus 13 Jbeta primers). Data came from immunoSEQ multiplex PCR; TCRdb stores just in-frame clones and leaves some out. The data contain 110,000 or so clones, 69% of them seen just once; the ten biggest clones take up approximately 3%. Regarding the study as a whole: Researchers reported from a later analysis that most CMV-associated TCR beta chains appeared HLA-restricted.

This chain links TRBV30 with TRBJ2-1, with TRBD2 matching 9 bases. This TCR came from a man younger than 40 in good health and CMV-seronegative. The specimen was PBMCs. The CDR3 loop reads CAWSSGLAYDEQFF. The CDR3 nucleotides are TGTGCCTGGAGCTCGGGACTAGCTTACGATGAGCAGTTCTTC.